The next 24 T cell receptor beta chains were all read from a single sample in a study of CXCR3-negative and CXCR3-positive naive CD8 T cells. Libraries of TRB cDNA were made by 5' RACE and carried UMIs. TCRdb re-called the 5' RACE reads; one entry per CDR3 protein, DNA not given. This sample's table reports about 7,500 distinct CDR3 sequences. The sequenced material came from naive CXCR3- CD8+ T cells from blood. Subset given: CD45RO-CCR7+CD27+CD95- naive CD8+ T cells lacking CXCR3 (TNR3-). The receptors come from a human donor in good health. Some clones in this sample may be carry-over from other donors' samples.

By frequency, this clonotype is medium-sized. The chain couples TRBV20-1 to TRBJ1-4; TCRdb's assignment of TRBD1 cannot be checked, as there is no DNA. The CDR3 is 18 residues long. The germline CDR1 and CDR2 sequences are DFQATT and SNEGSKA (reference sequence). This CDR3 is CSARDTRDRGEANEKLFF.

The chain couples TRBV28 to TRBJ2-7; the D call of TRBD2 rests on TCRdb alone, since no DNA is present to check it. The CDR3 contains 15 residues. Germline loops: CDR1 MDHEN, CDR2 SYDVKM. The CDR3 spells CASCRLGGGSEEQYF.

Judged by frequency, this clonotype is medium-sized. The genes are TRBV4-1 and TRBJ2-7; TCRdb designates TRBD2, a call that cannot be tested without DNA. Germline V gene data show CDR1 as MGHRA and CDR2 as YSYEKL. The CDR3 covers 13 residues. The chain's CDR3 is CASSQGGSYEQYF.

This chain connects TRBV5-1 to TRBJ2-1; TCRdb reports TRBD2, a call that lacks DNA to check it against. Per the germline V gene, CDR1 is SGHRS and CDR2 is YFSETQ. The CDR3 is 14 amino acids. CDR3 residues: CASSGSGLRDEQFF.

The chain couples TRBV29-1 to TRBJ1-2; TCRdb's D gene call, TRBD1, goes unchecked for lack of DNA. CDR1 SQVTM and CDR2 ANQGSEA come from the germline V gene. The length of the CDR3 is 13 residues. Here the CDR3 reads CSVGQGALDGYTF.

This rearrangement joins TRBV7-8 to TRBJ2-7; the D call of TRBD2 rests on TCRdb alone, since no DNA is present to check it. The CDR3 runs 16 residues. Germline CDR1 and CDR2: SGHVS and FQNEAQ. The CDR3 loop is CASSPEGLANYYEQYF.

This clonotype registers medium-sized by frequency. The chain couples TRBV29-1 to TRBJ1-1; lacking DNA, the TRBD1 call made by TCRdb goes unchecked. This CDR3 spans 13 amino acids. Germline V lookup: CDR1 SQVTM, CDR2 ANQGSEA. The CDR3 here is CSVDRQGATEAFF.

The chain joins TRBV4-3 to TRBJ2-1; TCRdb selects TRBD1, and the lack of DNA leaves this call unchecked. The germline V gene has CDR1 LGHNA and CDR2 YSLEER. The CDR3 loop spans 13 amino acids. CDR3 loop: CASSPQAGNEQFF.

Considering frequency, this clonotype is medium-sized. This chain connects TRBV6-1 to TRBJ1-5; the TCRdb D gene call, TRBD1, has no DNA to confirm it. Germline V CDR1 and CDR2: MNHNS, SASEGT. The CDR3 has 16 residues. The CDR3 sequence is CASSEDREYSNQPQHF.

J is TRBJ2-5 and V is TRBV5-6. This CDR3 comprises 13 residues. Germline values: CDR1 SGHDT, CDR2 YYEEEE. The CDR3 sequence: CASSLDVQETQYF.

Judged by frequency, this clonotype is medium-sized. The rearrangement joins TRBV11-2 to TRBJ1-4. Germline CDR1 is SGHAT and CDR2 is FQNNGV. The CDR3 runs to 19 residues. The CDR3 spells CASSLSTHSDQNINEKLFF.

In terms of frequency, this clonotype is medium-sized. This chain connects TRBV25-1 to TRBJ2-7; TCRdb picks TRBD2, but there is no DNA to check that call. This CDR3 is 14 amino acids long. CDR1 MGHDK and CDR2 SYGVNS come from the germline V gene. CDR3 residues: CASSPRSGVNEQYF.

The chain combines TRBV15 with TRBJ2-7; with no DNA, the TCRdb D assignment of TRBD2 cannot be verified. This CDR3 comprises 17 residues. Germline CDR1 is LNHNV and CDR2 is YYDKDF (reference sequence). CDR3 in amino acids: CATSPQKWEAVSYEQYF.

The chain combines TRBV29-1 with TRBJ2-1; TCRdb's D call, TRBD1, is unchecked because there is no DNA. This CDR3 is 12 amino acids long. The germline V gene encodes CDR1 SQVTM and CDR2 ANQGSEA. The CDR3 loop is CSVGGTYNEQFF.

This chain links TRBV7-7 with TRBJ2-7; no DNA is available, so the TRBD2 call from TCRdb remains unchecked. The CDR3 runs 14 residues. CDR1 SSHAT and CDR2 FNYEAQ come from the germline V gene (reference sequence). This CDR3 reads CASSMGLAGVEQYF.

The V and J genes are TRBV28 and TRBJ2-3; the D call of TRBD2 rests on TCRdb alone, since no DNA is present to check it. This CDR3 has 17 amino acids. CDR1 and CDR2 from the germline V gene are MDHEN and SYDVKM. The CDR3 protein is CASSTLRLLPQSNTQYF.

This chain joins TRBV15 and TRBJ2-3. This CDR3 has 13 amino acids. Germline lookup yields CDR1 LNHNV and CDR2 YYDKDF (reference sequence). The CDR3 reads CATSRDLADTQYF.

By frequency, this clonotype is medium-sized (0.01 to 0.1%). The chain uses TRBV20-1 and TRBJ2-2. The CDR3 has 12 amino acids. Germline values: CDR1 DFQATT, CDR2 SNEGSKA (reference sequence). Here the CDR3 reads CSARSDVGELFF.

The chain uses TRBV10-3 and TRBJ2-1; TCRdb proposes TRBD1, but this gene call is untestable without DNA. The CDR3 totals 15 residues. Per germline, CDR1 ENHRY and CDR2 SYGVKD. This chain's CDR3 is CAISEGGPQDNEQFF.

This sequence joins TRBV29-1 and TRBJ2-7; the D call from TCRdb, TRBD1, cannot be confirmed without DNA. CDR1 and CDR2 (germline): SQVTM, ANQGSEA. The CDR3 has 13 amino acids. CDR3 in amino acids: CSVLPGQSYEQYF.

Its frequency marks this clonotype as medium-sized. The chain is built from TRBV29-1 and TRBJ2-2; no DNA is available, so the TRBD1 call from TCRdb remains unchecked. The germline gives CDR1 SQVTM, CDR2 ANQGSEA. This CDR3 has 12 amino acids. The CDR3 sequence is CSVNGGSGELFF.

The V gene is TRBV19, the J gene TRBJ2-7; TCRdb names TRBD1, which stays unverified in the absence of DNA. The length of the CDR3 is 16 residues. Germline lookup yields CDR1 LNHDA and CDR2 SQIVND (reference sequence). CDR3 protein: CASRQQPGTGIYEQYF. Drawing the rest from reference TRBV19 and TRBJ2-7, the complete variable domain is DGGITQSPKYLFRKEGQNVTLSCEQNLNHDAMYWYRQDPGQGLRLIYYSQIVNDFQKGDIAEGYSVSREKKESFPLTVTSAQKNPTAFYLCASRQQPGTGIYEQYFGPGTRLTVT.

This clonotype is labeled medium-sized (0.01 to 0.1%) based on frequency. V gene TRBV6-5 combines with J gene TRBJ2-2; lacking DNA, the TRBD1 call made by TCRdb goes unchecked. The germline V gene encodes CDR1 MNHEY and CDR2 SVGAGI. The CDR3 consists of 16 residues. The CDR3 sequence: CASSYGPGQGAGELFF.

This clonotype is labeled medium-sized based on frequency. This chain links TRBV20-1 with TRBJ2-7; TCRdb's D call of TRBD1 is untestable without DNA. The CDR3 is made up of 15 amino acids. Germline values: CDR1 DFQATT, CDR2 SNEGSKA (reference sequence). The CDR3 spells CSARARTGESNEQYF.